This TCR beta chain derives from a study of CD8+CD57+ T cells in acquired aplastic anemia. Study summary: DNA recovered from sorted CD4+ and CD8+ cells had a mean of about 3 ug. On average, healthy donors gave some 11 million reads for CD4+ cells. General study points: Comparison of patients with controls identified about 30 shared CD8+ CDR3 sequences.

For CDR3 and TCR beta VDJ profiling, genomic DNA was the template used. TCRdb passed the reads through MiXCR, listing each CDR3 protein once. Among over 200,000 distinct CDR3 sequences, over 55% were seen once, and the ten largest hold about 31%. This clonotype has a single count. Its antigen is unidentified. Germline V CDR1 and CDR2: SGHTA, FQGTGA. Trimming shortened V by 2 bases and J by 5 bases, and 9 bases separated the two germline ends. The CDR3 runs 14 residues. The receptor's source is a human donor in good health. This chain links TRBV7-3 with TRBJ2-2; D is uncertain. Specimen: sorted CD4+, CD8+, or CD8+CD57+ T cells (not recorded which) from PBMCs. CDR3 amino acids: CASSLDVLTGELFF. CDR3 DNA: TGTGCCAGCAGCTTAGACGTCCTAACCGGGGAGCTGTTTTTT.